These 2 T cell receptor beta chains share one sample of origin, sequenced in a study of tumor-infiltrating lymphocytes in primary liver carcinoma. It was from 20-30 mg of unsorted bulk tissue that RNA and DNA were co-extracted. The investigators made TCR beta cDNA from around 530 ng total RNA, using a constant-region primer. It was through three nested multiplex PCR rounds of slightly modified ARM-PCR that TCR beta libraries arose. Amplification in the first two PCR rounds was performed using TRBV1-TRBV30 forward primers and a C-beta reverse primer for about 10 cycles each. TCRdb re-called the multiplex PCR reads with MiXCR, one entry per CDR3 protein. This sample has approximately 92,000 distinct CDR3 sequences, with roughly 69% found just once. The specimen was liver tumor tissue from sampling region 5. Subset reported: tumor region T5, tumor centre. The receptors were gathered from a woman aged 60-70 years with primary liver carcinoma and hepatitis B virus infection.

With respect to this clonotype: A junction boundary mismatches the germline segment, possibly from a read error. This sequence joins TRBV7-3 and TRBJ1-1; D perhaps matches TRBD1 (6 bases). This CDR3 contains 13 residues. The germline CDR1 and CDR2 sequences are SGHTA and FQGTGA. CDR3 bases: TGTACCAGCAGCTTAACGGGGGGCGCTGAAGCTTTCTTT. Its protein product is CTSSLTGGAEAFF.

This clonotype has just a few counts. The rearrangement uses TRBV7-2 and TRBJ2-1; tentatively, D is TRBD1 or TRBD2 (5 bases each). Germline values: CDR1 SGHTA, CDR2 FQGNSA. Trimming stripped 3 bases from V and 2 bases from J, with 14 bases between. This CDR3 region has 16 residues. CDR3 nucleotide sequence: TGTGCCAGCAGCTTGTATGGGACGCAAACCTACAATGAGCAGTTCTTC. This encodes CASSLYGTQTYNEQFF.